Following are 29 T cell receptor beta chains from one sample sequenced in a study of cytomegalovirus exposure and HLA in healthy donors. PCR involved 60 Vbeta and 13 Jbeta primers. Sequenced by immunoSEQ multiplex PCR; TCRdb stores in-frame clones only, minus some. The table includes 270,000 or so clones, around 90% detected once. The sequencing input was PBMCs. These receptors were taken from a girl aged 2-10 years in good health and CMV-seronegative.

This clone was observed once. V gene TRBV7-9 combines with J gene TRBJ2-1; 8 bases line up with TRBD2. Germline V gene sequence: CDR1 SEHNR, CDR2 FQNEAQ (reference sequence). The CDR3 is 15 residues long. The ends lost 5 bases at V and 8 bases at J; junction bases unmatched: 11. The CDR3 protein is CASSPKSGRGDEQFF. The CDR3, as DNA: TGTGCCAGCAGCCCAAAGAGCGGGAGAGGCGATGAGCAGTTCTTC. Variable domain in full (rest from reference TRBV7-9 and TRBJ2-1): DTGVSQNPRHKITKRGQNVTFRCDPISEHNRLYWYRQTLGQGPEFLTYFQNEAQLEKSRLLSDRFSAERPKGSFSTLEIQRTEQGDSAMYLCASSPKSGRGDEQFFGPGTRLTVL.

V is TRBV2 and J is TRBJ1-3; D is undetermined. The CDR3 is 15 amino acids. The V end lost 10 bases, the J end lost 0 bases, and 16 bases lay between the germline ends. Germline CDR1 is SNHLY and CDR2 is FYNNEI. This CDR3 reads CANLVAAHSGNTIYF. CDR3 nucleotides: TGTGCCAACCTGGTGGCAGCGCACTCTGGAAACACCATATATTTT.

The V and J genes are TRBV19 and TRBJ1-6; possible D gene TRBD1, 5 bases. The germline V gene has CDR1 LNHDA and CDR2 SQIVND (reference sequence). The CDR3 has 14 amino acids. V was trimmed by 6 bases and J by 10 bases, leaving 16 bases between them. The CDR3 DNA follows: TGTGCCAGTAGCCCTGGGACTTCGCCCTCACCCCTCCACTTT. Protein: CASSPGTSPSPLHF.

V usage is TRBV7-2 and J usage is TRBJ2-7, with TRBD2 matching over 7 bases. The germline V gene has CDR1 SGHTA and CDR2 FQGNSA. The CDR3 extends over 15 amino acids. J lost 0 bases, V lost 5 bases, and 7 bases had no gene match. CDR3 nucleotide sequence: TGTGCCAGCAGCACAATTAGCGGGTCCTCCTACGAGCAGTACTTC. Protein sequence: CASSTISGSSYEQYF.

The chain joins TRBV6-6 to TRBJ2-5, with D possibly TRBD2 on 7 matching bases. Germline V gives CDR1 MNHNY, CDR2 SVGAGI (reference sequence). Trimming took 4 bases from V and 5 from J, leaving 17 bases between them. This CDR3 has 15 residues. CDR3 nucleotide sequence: TGTGCCAGCAGTTCCCCAAAAGGGAGGGGGGAGACCCAGTACTTC. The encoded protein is CASSSPKGRGETQYF.

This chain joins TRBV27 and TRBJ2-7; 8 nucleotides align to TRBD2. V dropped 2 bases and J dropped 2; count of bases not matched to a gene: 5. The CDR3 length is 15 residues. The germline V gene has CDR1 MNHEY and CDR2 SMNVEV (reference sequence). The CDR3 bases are TGTGCCAGCAGTTTACTGGGACTAGATACCTACGAGCAGTACTTC. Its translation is CASSLLGLDTYEQYF.

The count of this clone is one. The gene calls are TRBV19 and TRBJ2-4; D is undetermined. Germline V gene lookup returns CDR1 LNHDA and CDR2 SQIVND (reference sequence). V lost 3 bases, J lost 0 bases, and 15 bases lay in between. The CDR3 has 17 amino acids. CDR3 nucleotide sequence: TGTGCCAGTAGTATTCAGGCTACAGAGCTAGCCAAAAACATTCAGTACTTC. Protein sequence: CASSIQATELAKNIQYF. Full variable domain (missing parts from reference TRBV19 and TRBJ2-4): DGGITQSPKYLFRKEGQNVTLSCEQNLNHDAMYWYRQDPGQGLRLIYYSQIVNDFQKGDIAEGYSVSREKKESFPLTVTSAQKNPTAFYLCASSIQATELAKNIQYFGAGTRLSVL.

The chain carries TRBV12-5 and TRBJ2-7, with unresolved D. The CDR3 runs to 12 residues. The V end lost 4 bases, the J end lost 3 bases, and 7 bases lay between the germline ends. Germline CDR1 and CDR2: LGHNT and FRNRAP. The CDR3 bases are TGTGCTAGTGGTTCTCACATCTACGAGCAGTACTTC. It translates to CASGSHIYEQYF.

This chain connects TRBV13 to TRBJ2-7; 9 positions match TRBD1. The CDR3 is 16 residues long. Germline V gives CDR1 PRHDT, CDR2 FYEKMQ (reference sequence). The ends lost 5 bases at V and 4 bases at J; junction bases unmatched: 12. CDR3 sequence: CASSASRTGDPYEQYF. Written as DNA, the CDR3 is TGTGCCAGCAGCGCCTCGCGGACAGGGGATCCATACGAGCAGTACTTC.

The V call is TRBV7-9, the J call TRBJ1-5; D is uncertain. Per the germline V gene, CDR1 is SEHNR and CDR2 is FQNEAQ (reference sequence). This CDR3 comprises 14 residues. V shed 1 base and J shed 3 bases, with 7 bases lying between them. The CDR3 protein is CASSLGGVNQPQHF. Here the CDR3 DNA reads TGTGCCAGCAGCTTAGGGGGAGTCAATCAGCCCCAGCATTTT.

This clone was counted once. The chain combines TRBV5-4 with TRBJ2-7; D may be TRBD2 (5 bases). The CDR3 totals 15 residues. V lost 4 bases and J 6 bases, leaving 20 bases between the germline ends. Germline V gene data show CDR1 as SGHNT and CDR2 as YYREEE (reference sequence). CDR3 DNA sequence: TGTGCCAGCAGCCCCGAAGCGGATCGGCCGGCCGAGCAGTACTTC. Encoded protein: CASSPEADRPAEQYF. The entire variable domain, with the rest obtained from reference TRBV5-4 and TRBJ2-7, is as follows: ETGVTQSPTHLIKTRGQQVTLRCSSQSGHNTVSWYQQALGQGPQFIFQYYREEENGRGNFPPRFSGLQFPNYSSELNVNALELDDSALYLCASSPEADRPAEQYFGPGTRLTVT.

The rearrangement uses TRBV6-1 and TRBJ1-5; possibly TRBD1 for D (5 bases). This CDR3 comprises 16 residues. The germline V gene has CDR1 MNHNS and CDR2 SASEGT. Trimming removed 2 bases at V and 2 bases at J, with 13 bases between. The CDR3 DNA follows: TGTGCCAGCAGTGAATTCCCAGGGCGCGGCAATCAGCCCCAGCATTTT. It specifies CASSEFPGRGNQPQHF.

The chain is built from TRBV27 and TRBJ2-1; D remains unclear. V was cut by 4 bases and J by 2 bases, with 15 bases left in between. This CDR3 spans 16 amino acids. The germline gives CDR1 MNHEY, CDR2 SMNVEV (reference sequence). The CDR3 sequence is CASSSRGHEAYNEQFF. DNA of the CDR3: TGTGCCAGCAGTTCCCGTGGGCACGAAGCCTACAATGAGCAGTTCTTC.

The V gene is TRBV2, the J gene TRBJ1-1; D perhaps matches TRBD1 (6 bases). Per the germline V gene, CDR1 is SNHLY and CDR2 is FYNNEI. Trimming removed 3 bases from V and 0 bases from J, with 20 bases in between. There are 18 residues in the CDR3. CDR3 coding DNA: TGTGCCAGCAGTGAGAGCACAGGGTGGGTTAGTTTGAACACTGAAGCTTTCTTT. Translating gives CASSESTGWVSLNTEAFF.

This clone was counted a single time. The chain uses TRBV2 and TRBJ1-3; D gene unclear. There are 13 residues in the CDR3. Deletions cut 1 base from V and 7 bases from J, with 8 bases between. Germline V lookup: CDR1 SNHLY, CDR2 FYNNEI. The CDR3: CASSEGPGNTIYF. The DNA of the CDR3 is TGTGCCAGCAGTGAAGGACCCGGGAACACCATATATTTT.

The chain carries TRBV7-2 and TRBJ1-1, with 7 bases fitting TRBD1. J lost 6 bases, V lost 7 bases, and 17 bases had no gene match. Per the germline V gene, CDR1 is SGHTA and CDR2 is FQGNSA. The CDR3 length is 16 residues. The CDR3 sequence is CASTPLRGQGIAEAFF. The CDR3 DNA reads TGTGCCAGCACCCCACTAAGGGGGCAGGGGATCGCTGAAGCTTTCTTT.

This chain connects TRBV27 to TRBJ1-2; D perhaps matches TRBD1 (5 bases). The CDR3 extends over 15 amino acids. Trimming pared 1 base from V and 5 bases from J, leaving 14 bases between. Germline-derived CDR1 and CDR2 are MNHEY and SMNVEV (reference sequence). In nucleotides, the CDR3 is TGTGCCAGCAGTTTATTGGCCGACAGAGCGTATGGCTACACCTTC. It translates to CASSLLADRAYGYTF.

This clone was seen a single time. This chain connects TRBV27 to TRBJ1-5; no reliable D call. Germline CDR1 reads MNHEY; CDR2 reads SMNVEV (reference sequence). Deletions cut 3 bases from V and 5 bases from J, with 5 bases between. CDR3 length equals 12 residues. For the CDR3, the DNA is TGTGCCAGCAGTTTCTTAGATCAGCCCCAGCATTTT. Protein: CASSFLDQPQHF.

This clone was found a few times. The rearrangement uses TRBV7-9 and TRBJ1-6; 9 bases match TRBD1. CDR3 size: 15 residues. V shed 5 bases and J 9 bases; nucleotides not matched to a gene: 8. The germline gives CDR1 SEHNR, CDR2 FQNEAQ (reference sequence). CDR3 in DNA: TGTGCCAGCAGCCCGGGGTTGACAGGGGGTTCACCCCTCCACTTT. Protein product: CASSPGLTGGSPLHF.

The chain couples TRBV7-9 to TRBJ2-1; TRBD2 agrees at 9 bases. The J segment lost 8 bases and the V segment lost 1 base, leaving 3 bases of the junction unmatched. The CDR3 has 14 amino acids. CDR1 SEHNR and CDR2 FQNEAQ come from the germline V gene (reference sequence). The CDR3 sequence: CASSLVRTSDEQFF. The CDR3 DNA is TGTGCCAGCAGCTTAGTTCGGACTAGCGATGAGCAGTTCTTC.

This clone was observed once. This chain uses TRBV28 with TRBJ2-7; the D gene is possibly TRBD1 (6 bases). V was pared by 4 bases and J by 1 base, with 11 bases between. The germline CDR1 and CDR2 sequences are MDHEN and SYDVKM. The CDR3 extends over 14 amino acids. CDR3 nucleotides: TGTGCCAGCAGTTCTGGGACAAAATCCTACGAGCAGTACTTC. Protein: CASSSGTKSYEQYF.

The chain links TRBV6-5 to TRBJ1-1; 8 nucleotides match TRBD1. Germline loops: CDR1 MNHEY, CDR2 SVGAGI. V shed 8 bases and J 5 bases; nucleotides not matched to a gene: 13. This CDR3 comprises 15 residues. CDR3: CASGTTGTGATEAFF. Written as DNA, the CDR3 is TGTGCCAGCGGAACAACCGGGACAGGCGCAACTGAAGCTTTCTTT.

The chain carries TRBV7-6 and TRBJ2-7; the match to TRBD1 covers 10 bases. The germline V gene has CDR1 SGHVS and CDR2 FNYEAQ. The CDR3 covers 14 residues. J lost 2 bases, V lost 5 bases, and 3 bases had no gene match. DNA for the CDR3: TGTGCCAGCAGCCAAGGACAGGGGGCCTACGAGCAGTACTTC. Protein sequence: CASSQGQGAYEQYF.

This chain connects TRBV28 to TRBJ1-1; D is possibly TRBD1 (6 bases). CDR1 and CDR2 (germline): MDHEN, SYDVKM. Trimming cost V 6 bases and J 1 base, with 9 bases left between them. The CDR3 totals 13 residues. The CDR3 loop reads CASREQGNTEAFF. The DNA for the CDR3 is TGTGCCAGCAGGGAACAGGGGAACACTGAAGCTTTCTTT.

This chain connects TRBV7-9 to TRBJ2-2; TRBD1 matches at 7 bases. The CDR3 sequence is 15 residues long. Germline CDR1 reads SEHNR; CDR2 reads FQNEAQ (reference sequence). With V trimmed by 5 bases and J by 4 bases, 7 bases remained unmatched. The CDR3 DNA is TGTGCCAGCAGCACAGACAGGGTGGGCACCGGGGAGCTGTTTTTT. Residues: CASSTDRVGTGELFF.

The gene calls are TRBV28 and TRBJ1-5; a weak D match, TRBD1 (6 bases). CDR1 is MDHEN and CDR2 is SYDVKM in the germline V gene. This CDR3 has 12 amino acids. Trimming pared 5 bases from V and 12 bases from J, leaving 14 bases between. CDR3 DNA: TGTGCCAGCAGTCTACCTACAGGGTTCCAGCATTTT. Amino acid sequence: CASSLPTGFQHF.

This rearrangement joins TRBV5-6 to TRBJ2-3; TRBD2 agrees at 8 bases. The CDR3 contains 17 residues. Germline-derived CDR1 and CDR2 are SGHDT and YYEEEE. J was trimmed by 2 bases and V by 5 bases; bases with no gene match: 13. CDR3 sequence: CASSPDLAGTFTDTQYF. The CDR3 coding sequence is TGTGCCAGCAGTCCCGATTTAGCGGGGACCTTCACAGATACGCAGTATTTT. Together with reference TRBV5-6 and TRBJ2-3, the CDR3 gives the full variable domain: DAGVTQSPTHLIKTRGQQVTLRCSPKSGHDTVSWYQQALGQGPQFIFQYYEEEERQRGNFPDRFSGHQFPNYSSELNVNALLLGDSALYLCASSPDLAGTFTDTQYFGPGTRLTVL.

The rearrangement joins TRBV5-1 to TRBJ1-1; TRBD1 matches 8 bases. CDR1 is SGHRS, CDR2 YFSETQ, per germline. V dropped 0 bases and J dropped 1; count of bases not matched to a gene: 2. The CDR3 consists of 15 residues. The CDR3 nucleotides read TGCGCCAGCAGCTTGGGGGACAGGCCGAACACTGAAGCTTTCTTT. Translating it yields CASSLGDRPNTEAFF.

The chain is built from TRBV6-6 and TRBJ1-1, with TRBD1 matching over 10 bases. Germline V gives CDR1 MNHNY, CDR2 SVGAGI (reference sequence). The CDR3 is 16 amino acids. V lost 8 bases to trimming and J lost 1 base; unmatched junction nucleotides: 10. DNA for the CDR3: TGTGCCAGCGACCCCTTTGGACAGGGGGGGAACACTGAAGCTTTCTTT. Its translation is CASDPFGQGGNTEAFF.